This T cell receptor beta chain was captured by sequencing in a study of blood T cell repertoires in COVID-19. Study background: Nucleic acid was either cDNA or gDNA, and it came from T cells, B-cell-depleted T cells, or PBMCs.

Per the original data handling: The assay estimated nucleated cells by amplifying reference gene primers. Using immunoSEQ multiplex PCR, the repertoire was profiled, and TCRdb retains in-frame clones only, with some absent. V and J calls and clone size follow that table, whereas D and trimming were derived from the DNA. The data hold about 150,000 clones, with 88% observed a single time. Germline-derived CDR1 and CDR2 are SGHTA and FQGNSA. The CDR3 extends over 16 amino acids. J lost 3 bases, V lost 3 bases, and 7 bases had no gene match. This chain joins TRBV7-2 and TRBJ1-4, with TRBD1 identical over 7 bases. This TCR was recovered from a man aged 60 to 69 with active or convalescent COVID-19. The sequencing sample was made of peripheral blood. CDR3: CASSFDGQAANEKLFF. CDR3 DNA: TGTGCCAGCAGCTTCGATGGACAGGCCGCTAATGAAAAACTGTTTTTT.